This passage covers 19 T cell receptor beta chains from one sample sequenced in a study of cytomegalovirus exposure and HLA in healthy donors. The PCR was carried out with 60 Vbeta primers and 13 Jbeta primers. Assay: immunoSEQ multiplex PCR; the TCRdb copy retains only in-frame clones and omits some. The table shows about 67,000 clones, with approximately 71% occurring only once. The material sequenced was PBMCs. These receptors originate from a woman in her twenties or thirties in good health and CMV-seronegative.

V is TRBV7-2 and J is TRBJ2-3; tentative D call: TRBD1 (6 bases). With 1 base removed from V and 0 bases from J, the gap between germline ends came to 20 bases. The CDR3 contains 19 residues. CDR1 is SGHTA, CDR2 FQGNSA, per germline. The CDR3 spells CASSLDRAAGLTSTDTQYF. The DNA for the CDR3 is TGTGCCAGCAGCTTAGACAGGGCGGCAGGGCTTACTAGCACAGATACGCAGTATTTT.

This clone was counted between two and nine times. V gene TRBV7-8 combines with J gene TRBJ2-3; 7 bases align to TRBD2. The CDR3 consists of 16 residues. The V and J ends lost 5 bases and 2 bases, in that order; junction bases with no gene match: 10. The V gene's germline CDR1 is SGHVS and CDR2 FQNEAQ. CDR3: CASSQRLASFTDTQYF. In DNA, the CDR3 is TGTGCCAGCAGCCAAAGACTAGCTAGCTTCACAGATACGCAGTATTTT.

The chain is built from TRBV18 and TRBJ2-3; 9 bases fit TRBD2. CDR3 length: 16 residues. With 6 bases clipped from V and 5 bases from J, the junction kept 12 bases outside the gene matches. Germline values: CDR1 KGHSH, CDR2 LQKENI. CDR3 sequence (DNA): TGTGCCAGCTCGGGACTTAGGACTAGCGCCAAAGATACGCAGTATTTT. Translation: CASSGLRTSAKDTQYF.

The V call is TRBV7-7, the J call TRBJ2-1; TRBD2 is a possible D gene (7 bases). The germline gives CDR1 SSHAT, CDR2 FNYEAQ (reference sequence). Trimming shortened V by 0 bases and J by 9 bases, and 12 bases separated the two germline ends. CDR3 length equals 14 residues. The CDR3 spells CASSLAGGAGEQFF. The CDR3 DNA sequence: TGTGCCAGCAGCTTAGCAGGGGGGGCCGGTGAGCAGTTCTTC.

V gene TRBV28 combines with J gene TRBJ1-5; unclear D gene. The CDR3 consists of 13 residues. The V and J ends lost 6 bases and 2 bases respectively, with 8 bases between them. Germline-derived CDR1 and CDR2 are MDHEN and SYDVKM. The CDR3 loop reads CASSLLGNQPQHF. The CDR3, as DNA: TGTGCCAGCAGCCTACTCGGCAATCAGCCCCAGCATTTT.

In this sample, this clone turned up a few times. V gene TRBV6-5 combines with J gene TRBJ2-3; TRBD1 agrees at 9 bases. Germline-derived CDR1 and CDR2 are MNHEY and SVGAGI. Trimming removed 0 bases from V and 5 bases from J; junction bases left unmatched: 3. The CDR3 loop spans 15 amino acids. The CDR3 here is CASSYSRQGGDTQYF. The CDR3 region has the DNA TGTGCCAGCAGTTACTCGAGACAGGGGGGAGATACGCAGTATTTT.

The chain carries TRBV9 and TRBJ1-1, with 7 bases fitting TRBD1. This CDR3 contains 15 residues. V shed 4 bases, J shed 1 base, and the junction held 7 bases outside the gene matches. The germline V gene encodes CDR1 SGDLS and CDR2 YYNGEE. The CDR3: CASSPQDRPNTEAFF. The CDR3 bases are TGTGCCAGCAGCCCACAGGACAGGCCGAACACTGAAGCTTTCTTT.

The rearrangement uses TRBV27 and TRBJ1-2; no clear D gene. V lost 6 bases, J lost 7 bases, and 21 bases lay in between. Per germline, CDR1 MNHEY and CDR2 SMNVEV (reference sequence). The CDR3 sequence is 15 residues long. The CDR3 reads CASSPLSAGFGGYTF. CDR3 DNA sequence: TGTGCCAGCAGCCCCTTGTCGGCGGGTTTTGGTGGCTACACCTTC.

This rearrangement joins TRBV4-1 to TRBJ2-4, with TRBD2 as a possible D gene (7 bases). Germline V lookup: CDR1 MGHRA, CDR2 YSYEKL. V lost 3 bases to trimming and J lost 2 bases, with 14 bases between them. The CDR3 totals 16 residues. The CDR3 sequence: CASSQRGGFSKNIQYF. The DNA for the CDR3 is TGCGCCAGCAGCCAGAGGGGGGGATTCTCCAAAAACATTCAGTACTTC.

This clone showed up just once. The DNA for the CDR3 is TGTGCCAGCAGAAAGACAGGGGACGCCAAAAACATTCAGTACTTC. Amino acids: CASRKTGDAKNIQYF. The chain is built from TRBV6-5 and TRBJ2-4, with 8 bases fitting TRBD1. Germline-derived CDR1 and CDR2 are MNHEY and SVGAGI. Trimming at V came to 6 bases and at J to 1 base, leaving 5 bases not matched to a gene. The CDR3 is made up of 15 amino acids.

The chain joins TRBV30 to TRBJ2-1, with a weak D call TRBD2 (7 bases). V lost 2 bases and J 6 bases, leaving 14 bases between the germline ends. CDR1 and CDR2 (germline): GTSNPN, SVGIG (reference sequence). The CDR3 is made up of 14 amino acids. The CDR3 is CAWSRRGGPNEQFF. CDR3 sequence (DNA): TGTGCCTGGAGTAGGAGGGGGGGCCCCAATGAGCAGTTCTTC.

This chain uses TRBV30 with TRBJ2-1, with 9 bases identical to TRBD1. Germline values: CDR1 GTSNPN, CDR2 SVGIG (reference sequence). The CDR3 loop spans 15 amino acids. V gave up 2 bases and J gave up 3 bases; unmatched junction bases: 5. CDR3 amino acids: CAWSSDRGVYNEQFF. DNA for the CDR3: TGTGCCTGGAGTTCGGACAGGGGCGTCTACAATGAGCAGTTCTTC. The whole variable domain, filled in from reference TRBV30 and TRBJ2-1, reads SQTIHQWPATLVQPVGSPLSLECTVEGTSNPNLYWYRQAAGRGLQLLFYSVGIGQISSEVPQNLSASRPQDRQFILSSKKLLLSDSGFYLCAWSSDRGVYNEQFFGPGTRLTVL.

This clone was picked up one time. CDR3 sequence: CASNPGRTYTDTQYF. Here the CDR3 DNA reads TGTGCCAGTAATCCGGGAAGGACTTACACAGATACGCAGTATTTT. The rearrangement uses TRBV19 and TRBJ2-3, with D possibly being TRBD2 (5 bases). CDR3 length equals 15 residues. Per the germline V gene, CDR1 is LNHDA and CDR2 is SQIVND (reference sequence). Trimming left V 7 bases short and J 2 bases short, with 16 bases between.

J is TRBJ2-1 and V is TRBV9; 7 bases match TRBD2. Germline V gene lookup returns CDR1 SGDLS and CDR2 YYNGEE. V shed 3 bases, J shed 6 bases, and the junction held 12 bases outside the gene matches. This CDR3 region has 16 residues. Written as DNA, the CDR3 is TGTGCCAGCAGCGGGCTATTTGTCGGGGGGACCAATGAGCAGTTCTTC. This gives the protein CASSGLFVGGTNEQFF.

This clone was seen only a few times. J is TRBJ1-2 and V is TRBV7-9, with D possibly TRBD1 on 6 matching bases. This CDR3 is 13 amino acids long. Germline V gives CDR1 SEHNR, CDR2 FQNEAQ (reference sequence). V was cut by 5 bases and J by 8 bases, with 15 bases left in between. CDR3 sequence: CASSPTGWAGYTF. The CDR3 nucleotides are TGTGCCAGCAGCCCGACAGGTTGGGCGGGCTACACCTTC.

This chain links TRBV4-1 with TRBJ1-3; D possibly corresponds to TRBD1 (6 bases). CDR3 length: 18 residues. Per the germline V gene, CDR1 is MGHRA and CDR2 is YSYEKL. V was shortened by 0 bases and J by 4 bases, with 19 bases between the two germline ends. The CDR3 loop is CASSQDPGGLSSGNTIYF. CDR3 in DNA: TGCGCCAGCAGCCAAGATCCCGGGGGGCTTTCTTCCGGAAACACCATATATTTT.

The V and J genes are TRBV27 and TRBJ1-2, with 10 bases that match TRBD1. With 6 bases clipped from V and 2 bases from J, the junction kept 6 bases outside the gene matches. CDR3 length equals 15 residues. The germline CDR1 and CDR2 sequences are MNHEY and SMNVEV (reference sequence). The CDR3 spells CASRPAGQGNYGYTF. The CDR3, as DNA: TGTGCCAGCAGACCGGCGGGACAGGGGAACTATGGCTACACCTTC.

The CDR3 loop reads CASSLRGQLYGYTF. DNA for the CDR3: TGTGCCAGCAGCTTAAGAGGACAGCTCTATGGCTACACCTTC. The V and J genes are TRBV7-9 and TRBJ1-2; weak D call: TRBD1 (6 bases). The CDR3 has 14 residues. The V and J ends lost 2 bases and 4 bases respectively, with 11 bases between them. Germline V gene sequence: CDR1 SEHNR, CDR2 FQNEAQ (reference sequence).

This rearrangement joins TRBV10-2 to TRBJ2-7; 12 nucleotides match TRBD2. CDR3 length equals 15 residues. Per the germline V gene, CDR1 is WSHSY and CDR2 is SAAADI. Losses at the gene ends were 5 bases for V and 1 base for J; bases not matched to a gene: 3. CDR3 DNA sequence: TGCGCCAGCAGTCACACTAGCGGGGGGTCCTACGAGCAGTACTTC. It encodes CASSHTSGGSYEQYF.